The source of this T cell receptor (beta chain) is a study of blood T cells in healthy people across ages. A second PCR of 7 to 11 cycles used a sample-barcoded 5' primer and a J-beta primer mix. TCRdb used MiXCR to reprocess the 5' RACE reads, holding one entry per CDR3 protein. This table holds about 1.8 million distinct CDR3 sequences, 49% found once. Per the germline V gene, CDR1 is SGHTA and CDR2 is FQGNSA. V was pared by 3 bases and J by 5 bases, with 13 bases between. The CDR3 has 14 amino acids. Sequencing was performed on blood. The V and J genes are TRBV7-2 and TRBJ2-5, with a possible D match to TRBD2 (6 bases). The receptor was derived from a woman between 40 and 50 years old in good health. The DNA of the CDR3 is TGTGCCAGCAGCTTGTGCAGGGAGGAGGAGACCCAGTACTTC. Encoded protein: CASSLCREEETQYF.